A selection of T cell receptor beta chains follows, all from one sample in a study of cytomegalovirus exposure and HLA in healthy donors. Libraries were prepared by immunoSEQ multiplex PCR; TCRdb keeps only in-frame clonotypes and omits some of them. The data hold roughly 110,000 clones, with about 78% observed a single time. The sequencing input was PBMCs. These receptors were collected from a woman in her 30s in good health and CMV-seropositive. Each CDR3 is given with its conserved first and last residue. The D gene is left open where the match is weak. Only part of the rows carry a size: once, few, many, or a class if the clone is expanded.

D: TRBD1
size: .
V: TRBV18
J: TRBJ2-7
DNA: TGTGCCAGCTCACCACCTACTGGGGCAGGGGGCTTCTACGAGCAGTACTTC
CDR3: CASSPPTGAGGFYEQYF

D: .
size: .
V: TRBV30
J: TRBJ2-7
DNA: TGTGCCTGGAGTATCCGAGGAGGCCTCGGATACGAGCAGTACTTC
CDR3: CAWSIRGGLGYEQYF

D: TRBD2
size: .
V: TRBV7-8
J: TRBJ2-3
DNA: TGTGCCAGCAGCTTAGGGCTAGCGGAGGAAAGGGAAACAGATACGCAGTATTTT
CDR3: CASSLGLAEERETDTQYF

D: TRBD2
size: once
V: TRBV5-1
J: TRBJ2-1
DNA: TGCGCCAGCAGCCCGGGACTAGCGCCGGGCAATGAGCAGTTCTTC
CDR3: CASSPGLAPGNEQFF

D: .
size: .
V: TRBV2
J: TRBJ1-6
DNA: TGTGCCAGCAGTGACTTTTTGAGGGAGAGCTCCTATAATTCACCCCTCCACTTT
CDR3: CASSDFLRESSYNSPLHF

D: .
size: .
V: TRBV18
J: TRBJ2-7
DNA: TGTGCCAGCTCACCAGGAAAACCGGGGGACCCCTACGAGCAGTACTTC
CDR3: CASSPGKPGDPYEQYF

D: TRBD2
size: few
V: TRBV6-1
J: TRBJ2-5
DNA: TGTGCCAGCACCGAGGGAGGGAGGGAGACCCAGTACTTC
CDR3: CASTEGGRETQYF

D: TRBD2
size: .
V: TRBV4-1
J: TRBJ2-3
DNA: TGCGCCAGCAGCGGGCTAGCGGGAGATACGCAGTATTTT
CDR3: CASSGLAGDTQYF

D: .
size: .
V: TRBV6-5
J: TRBJ2-1
DNA: TGTGCCAGCAGGCTGGGACACTTCAATGAGCAGTTCTTC
CDR3: CASRLGHFNEQFF

D: .
size: .
V: TRBV6-1
J: TRBJ1-2
DNA: TGTGCCAGCAGTGAGATCGCAGGGTTCGGCTACACCTTC
CDR3: CASSEIAGFGYTF

D: .
size: .
V: TRBV10-3
J: TRBJ2-3
DNA: TGTGCCACCAACTCCGGGGGCACAGATACGCAGTATTTT
CDR3: CATNSGGTDTQYF

D: TRBD1
size: once
V: TRBV7-8
J: TRBJ2-2
DNA: TGTGCCAGCAGCCGACAGGGGGCGGTCGGGGAGCTGTTTTTT
CDR3: CASSRQGAVGELFF

D: TRBD1
size: .
V: TRBV19
J: TRBJ1-4
DNA: TGTGCCAGTAGTACCCGGGACAGGGGGAAACTTTACGAAAAACTGTTTTTT
CDR3: CASSTRDRGKLYEKLFF

D: TRBD2
size: .
V: TRBV10-3
J: TRBJ2-7
DNA: TGTGCCATCAGTGAATCTGCGGGAGGCTACGAGCAGTACTTC
CDR3: CAISESAGGYEQYF

D: .
size: .
V: TRBV5-6
J: TRBJ1-2
DNA: TGTGCCAGCAGCCTACAGGGAAACTACTATGGCTACACCTTC
CDR3: CASSLQGNYYGYTF

D: TRBD1
size: .
V: TRBV2
J: TRBJ2-7
DNA: TGTGCCAGCCTCGGGACAGCTTTCTCCTACGAGCAGTACTTC
CDR3: CASLGTAFSYEQYF

D: .
size: once
V: TRBV27
J: TRBJ2-6
DNA: TGTGCCAGCAGTATCCGGGAGTACTCTGGGGCCAACGTCCTGACTTTC
CDR3: CASSIREYSGANVLTF

D: TRBD2
size: .
V: TRBV6-5
J: TRBJ2-1
DNA: TGTGCCAGCAGTTATATCCAGGGACTAGCGGGCAATGAGCAGTTCTTC
CDR3: CASSYIQGLAGNEQFF

D: .
size: once
V: TRBV5-6
J: TRBJ2-7
DNA: TGTGCCAGCAGCTTCCAGTCCTACGAGCAGTACTTC
CDR3: CASSFQSYEQYF

D: TRBD2
size: .
V: TRBV7-9
J: TRBJ2-3
DNA: TGTGCCAGCAGCTGGGGACTAGGTCTTCGGCCGGCAGATACGCAGTATTTT
CDR3: CASSWGLGLRPADTQYF

D: TRBD2
size: .
V: TRBV2
J: TRBJ2-3
DNA: TGTGCCAGCAGTGAAGACCTTGGCGGGAGGGACAGCACAGATACGCAGTATTTT
CDR3: CASSEDLGGRDSTDTQYF

D: TRBD1
size: .
V: TRBV29-1
J: TRBJ1-1
DNA: TGCAGCGCCTGCGGGACAGGGGAGGGAACTGAAGCTTTCTTT
CDR3: CSACGTGEGTEAFF

D: .
size: .
V: TRBV11-3
J: TRBJ2-7
DNA: TGTGCCAGCAGCTTAGTCACTTGGGCTAGCCGGAGCTCCTACGAGCAGTACTTC
CDR3: CASSLVTWASRSSYEQYF

D: TRBD2
size: .
V: TRBV29-1
J: TRBJ2-7
DNA: TGCAGCGTTGAAGGCTTGGCGGGGGCCTACGAGCAGTACTTC
CDR3: CSVEGLAGAYEQYF

D: TRBD1
size: .
V: TRBV5-8
J: TRBJ1-1
DNA: TGTGCCAGCAGCCAGGGGGCAATGAACACTGAAGCTTTCTTT
CDR3: CASSQGAMNTEAFF

D: TRBD2
size: .
V: TRBV11-2
J: TRBJ2-1
DNA: TGTGCCAGCAGCCTCTCGACTAGCGCGGGGGCCAATGAGCAGTTCTTC
CDR3: CASSLSTSAGANEQFF

D: .
size: .
V: TRBV5-1
J: TRBJ1-4
DNA: TGCGCCAGCAGCTACGACATTGGGGAAAAACTGTTTTTT
CDR3: CASSYDIGEKLFF

D: .
size: few
V: TRBV29-1
J: TRBJ2-5
DNA: TGCAGCGTTGAGTATTCGGTACAAGAGACCCAGTACTTC
CDR3: CSVEYSVQETQYF

D: .
size: .
V: TRBV7-2
J: TRBJ1-1
DNA: TGTGCCAGCAGACGAGGTTGGGGGCTCGAAGCTTTCTTT
CDR3: CASRRGWGLEAFF

D: .
size: .
V: TRBV7-3
J: TRBJ1-6
DNA: TGTGCCAGCAGCTCGGGTGGTGATTCACCCCTCCACTTT
CDR3: CASSSGGDSPLHF

D: .
size: .
V: TRBV27
J: TRBJ1-1
DNA: TGTGCCAGCAGAGAGGTGGCTTACGGCACTGAAGCTTTCTTT
CDR3: CASREVAYGTEAFF

D: TRBD2
size: .
V: TRBV5-6
J: TRBJ2-3
DNA: TGTGCCAGCAGCCCGGGACTAGCGGGAGCATCGAGTACGCAGTATTTT
CDR3: CASSPGLAGASSTQYF

D: TRBD1
size: few
V: TRBV10-3
J: TRBJ2-7
DNA: TGTGCCATCAGTGGGTCCGGGACAGGGGGGACCTACGAGCAGTACTTC
CDR3: CAISGSGTGGTYEQYF

D: .
size: .
V: TRBV5-1
J: TRBJ1-5
DNA: TGCGCCAGCAGCGCCGAACCAGGGAGCAATCAGCCCCAGCATTTT
CDR3: CASSAEPGSNQPQHF

D: TRBD1
size: .
V: TRBV5-4
J: TRBJ1-3
DNA: TGTGCCAGCAGCCAAATGGACAGGGATAGAAACACCATATATTTT
CDR3: CASSQMDRDRNTIYF

D: .
size: .
V: TRBV18
J: TRBJ1-2
DNA: TGTGCCAGCTCACCGAGACAGGATCTTGGTGATGGCTACACCTTC
CDR3: CASSPRQDLGDGYTF

D: TRBD1
size: .
V: TRBV7-7
J: TRBJ1-4
DNA: TGTGCTAGCAGCCCCAGGGGGAATAATGAAAAACTGTTTTTT
CDR3: CASSPRGNNEKLFF

D: TRBD1
size: .
V: TRBV5-4
J: TRBJ1-6
DNA: TGTGCCAGCAGCCCAAGGACAGGGGGTGGAAATTCACCCCTCCACTTT
CDR3: CASSPRTGGGNSPLHF

D: .
size: .
V: TRBV19
J: TRBJ2-2
DNA: TGTGCCAGTAGTATGGCCAGGCTGAACACCGGGGAGCTGTTTTTT
CDR3: CASSMARLNTGELFF

D: TRBD1
size: .
V: TRBV9
J: TRBJ2-6
DNA: TGTGCCAGCAGCGTCTCATGGGGGCAGGGGGCTTCTGGGGCCAACGTCCTGACTTTC
CDR3: CASSVSWGQGASGANVLTF

D: .
size: few
V: TRBV19
J: TRBJ2-7
DNA: TGTGCCAGTAGACCCCCGAGCTCCTACGAGCAGTACTTC
CDR3: CASRPPSSYEQYF

D: .
size: .
V: TRBV19
J: TRBJ2-3
DNA: TGTGCCAGTAGTATGGGGGGTGGCACAGATACGCAGTATTTT
CDR3: CASSMGGGTDTQYF

D: TRBD2
size: .
V: TRBV15
J: TRBJ2-1
DNA: TGTGCCACCAGCAGATCCCCAGAAGGGATGGGGCTAGCGGGAGGGTACAATGAGCAGTTCTTC
CDR3: CATSRSPEGMGLAGGYNEQFF

D: TRBD2
size: .
V: TRBV27
J: TRBJ2-3
DNA: TGTGCCGTGAGGGGACTAGCGGAACCCCAAGGTACGCAGTATTTT
CDR3: CAVRGLAEPQGTQYF

D: .
size: .
V: TRBV7-3
J: TRBJ1-1
DNA: TGTGCCAGCAGCTGGAGGAGGAACACTGAAGCTTTCTTT
CDR3: CASSWRRNTEAFF

D: .
size: few
V: TRBV10-2
J: TRBJ1-6
DNA: TGCGCCAGCAGTGACATTAATTCACCCCTCCACTTT
CDR3: CASSDINSPLHF

D: .
size: .
V: TRBV18
J: TRBJ1-1
DNA: TGTGCCAGCTCAGACATACAGAGACCCACTGAAGCTTTCTTT
CDR3: CASSDIQRPTEAFF

D: TRBD2
size: .
V: TRBV5-5
J: TRBJ2-7
DNA: TGTGCCAGCAGCGTGGTCGGGAGGAGCTCCTACGAGCAGTACTTC
CDR3: CASSVVGRSSYEQYF

D: .
size: once
V: TRBV21-1
J: TRBJ2-7
DNA: TGTGCCAGCAGCAAAGACCAGGCTCCCTACTACGAGCAGTACTTC
CDR3: CASSKDQAPYYEQYF

D: TRBD2
size: .
V: TRBV5-1
J: TRBJ2-1
DNA: TGCGCCAGCAGAAGTACGGGGGGGATCAACAATGAGCAGTTCTTC
CDR3: CASRSTGGINNEQFF

D: .
size: .
V: TRBV10-3
J: TRBJ1-6
DNA: TGTGCCATCAGTGAGTCAGAGGTATACAATTCACCCCTCCACTTT
CDR3: CAISESEVYNSPLHF

D: TRBD1
size: .
V: TRBV4-1
J: TRBJ1-2
DNA: TGCGCCAGCAGCCAGGAAACCGGGACAGCTAATGGCTACACCTTC
CDR3: CASSQETGTANGYTF

D: .
size: once
V: TRBV10-2
J: TRBJ1-1
DNA: TGCGCCAGCAGTGAGCCAAGCGGGACTGAAGCTTTCTTT
CDR3: CASSEPSGTEAFF

D: TRBD1
size: .
V: TRBV7-8
J: TRBJ1-1
DNA: TGTGCCAGCAGCTTAGTCGTCGGGACAGCCGGTTGGGGGAACACTGAAGCTTTCTTT
CDR3: CASSLVVGTAGWGNTEAFF